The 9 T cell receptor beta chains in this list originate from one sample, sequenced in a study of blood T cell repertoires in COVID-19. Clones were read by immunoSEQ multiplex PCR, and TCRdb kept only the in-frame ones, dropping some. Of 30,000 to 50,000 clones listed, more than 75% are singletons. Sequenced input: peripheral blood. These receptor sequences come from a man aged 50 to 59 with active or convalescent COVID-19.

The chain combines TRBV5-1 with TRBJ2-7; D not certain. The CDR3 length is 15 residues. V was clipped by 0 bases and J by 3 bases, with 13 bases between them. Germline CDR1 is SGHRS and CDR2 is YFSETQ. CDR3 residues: CASSLGTVLNYEQYF. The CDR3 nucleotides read TGCGCCAGCAGCTTGGGTACGGTCCTGAACTACGAGCAGTACTTC.

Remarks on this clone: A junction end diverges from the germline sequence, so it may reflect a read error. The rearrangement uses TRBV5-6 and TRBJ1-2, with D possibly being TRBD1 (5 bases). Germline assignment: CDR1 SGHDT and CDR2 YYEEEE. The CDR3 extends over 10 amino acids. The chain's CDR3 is CASSLRVGPF. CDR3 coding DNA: TGTGCCAGCAGCTTGAGGGTGGGGCCCTTC.

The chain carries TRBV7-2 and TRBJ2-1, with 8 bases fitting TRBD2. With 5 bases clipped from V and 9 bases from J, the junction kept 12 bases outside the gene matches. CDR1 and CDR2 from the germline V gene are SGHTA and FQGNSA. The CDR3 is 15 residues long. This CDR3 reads CASSRDAGGHGEQFF. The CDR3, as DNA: TGTGCCAGCAGCCGCGACGCGGGGGGCCACGGTGAGCAGTTCTTC. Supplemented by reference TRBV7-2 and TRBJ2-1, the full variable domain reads GAGVSQSPSNKVTEKGKDVELRCDPISGHTALYWYRQSLGQGLEFLIYFQGNSAPDKSGLPSDRFSAERTGGSVSTLTIQRTQQEDSAVYLCASSRDAGGHGEQFFGPGTRLTVL.

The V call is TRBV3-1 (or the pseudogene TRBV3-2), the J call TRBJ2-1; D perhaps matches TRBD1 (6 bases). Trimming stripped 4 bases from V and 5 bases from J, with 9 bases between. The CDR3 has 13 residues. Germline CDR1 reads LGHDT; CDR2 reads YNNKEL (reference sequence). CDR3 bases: TGTGCCAGCAGCCGGGACAACAACAATGAGCAGTTCTTC. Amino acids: CASSRDNNNEQFF.

CDR3 sequence: CASSLGTGWQPQHF. Here the CDR3 DNA reads TGTGCCAGCAGCTTAGGTACAGGGTGGCAGCCCCAGCATTTT. The chain combines TRBV7-9 with TRBJ1-5; TRBD1 is a possible D gene (6 bases). Germline CDR1 reads SEHNR; CDR2 reads FQNEAQ (reference sequence). The CDR3 is made up of 14 amino acids. Trimming left V 1 base short and J 7 bases short, with 11 bases between.

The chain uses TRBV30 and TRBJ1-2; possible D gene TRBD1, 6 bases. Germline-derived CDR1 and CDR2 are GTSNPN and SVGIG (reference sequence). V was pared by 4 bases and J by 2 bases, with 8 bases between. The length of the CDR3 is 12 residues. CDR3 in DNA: TGTGCCTGGATCGACAGGAACTATGGCTACACCTTC. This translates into CAWIDRNYGYTF. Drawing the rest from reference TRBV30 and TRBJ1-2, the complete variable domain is SQTIHQWPATLVQPVGSPLSLECTVEGTSNPNLYWYRQAAGRGLQLLFYSVGIGQISSEVPQNLSASRPQDRQFILSSKKLLLSDSGFYLCAWIDRNYGYTFGSGTRLTVV.

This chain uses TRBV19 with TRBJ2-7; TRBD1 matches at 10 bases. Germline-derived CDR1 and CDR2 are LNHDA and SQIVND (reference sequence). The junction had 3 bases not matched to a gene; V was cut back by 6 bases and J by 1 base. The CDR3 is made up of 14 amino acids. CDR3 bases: TGTGCCAGTAGACAGGACAGGGGGTCCTACGAGCAGTACTTC. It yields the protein CASRQDRGSYEQYF.

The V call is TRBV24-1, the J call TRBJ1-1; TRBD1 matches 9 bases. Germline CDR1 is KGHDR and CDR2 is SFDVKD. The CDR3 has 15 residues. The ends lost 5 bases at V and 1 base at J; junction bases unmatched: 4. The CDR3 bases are TGTGCCACCAGTGCATCGACAGGGGGGAACACTGAAGCTTTCTTT. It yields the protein CATSASTGGNTEAFF.

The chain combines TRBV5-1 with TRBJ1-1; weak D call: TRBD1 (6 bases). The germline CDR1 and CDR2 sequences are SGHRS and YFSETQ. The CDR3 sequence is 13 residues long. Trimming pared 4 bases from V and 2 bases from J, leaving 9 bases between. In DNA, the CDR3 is TGCGCCAGCAGCCTGGACAGAAACACTGAAGCTTTCTTT. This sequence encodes CASSLDRNTEAFF.